This T cell receptor (beta chain) was sequenced in a study of T cells after yellow fever vaccination. TCRdb fed the 5' RACE reads into MiXCR, producing one record per CDR3 protein. The table lists 340,000 or so distinct CDR3 sequences, around 13% of them singletons. This clonotype has a handful of counts. The receptor's source is a young man who received the YFV17D yellow fever vaccine. Sequencing used CD4+ T cells sorted from PBMCs, obtained 15 days after the yellow fever booster vaccination.

The CDR3 spells CASSKGQGAAADTQYF. CDR3 sequence (DNA): TGTGCCAGCAGTAAGGGACAGGGGGCCGCAGCAGATACGCAGTATTTT. The chain links TRBV25-1 to TRBJ2-3, with 12 bases identical to TRBD1. The CDR3 extends over 16 amino acids. Germline V lookup: CDR1 MGHDK, CDR2 SYGVNS. The ends lost 5 bases at V and 4 bases at J; junction bases unmatched: 7.